The 8 T cell receptor beta chains below come from one sample, sequenced in a study of shared clonotypes between healthy human individuals. Measured with immunoSEQ multiplex PCR; TCRdb has only the in-frame clones, and not every one. The repertoire holds about 2.5 million clones, with 85% to 95% as singletons. The sample consisted of naive CD4+ T cells from PBMCs. The subset denotes: CD45RA+ positively selected. The source is a man aged 18 to 29 in good health. Some clones in this sample may be carry-over from other donors' samples.

The chain employs TRBV18 and TRBJ1-5; D gene unclear. V was trimmed by 6 bases and J by 4 bases, leaving 10 bases between them. This CDR3 is 13 amino acids long. Germline CDR1 KGHSH, CDR2 LQKENI. In DNA form, the CDR3 reads TGTGCCAGCTCGAGAGCTGTGAATCAGCCCCAGCATTTT. Its translation is CASSRAVNQPQHF.

This chain connects TRBV29-1 to TRBJ2-1; 7 bases match TRBD1. Germline CDR1 reads SQVTM; CDR2 reads ANQGSEA. V dropped 6 bases and J dropped 0; count of bases not matched to a gene: 8. The CDR3 has 15 amino acids. CDR3 loop: CSVWTGRSSYNEQFF. CDR3 bases: TGCAGCGTGTGGACAGGTAGGAGCTCCTACAATGAGCAGTTCTTC.

V gene TRBV7-6 combines with J gene TRBJ2-3; the D call may be TRBD1 or TRBD2 (5 bases each). Germline V gives CDR1 SGHVS, CDR2 FNYEAQ. Trimming removed 5 bases from V and 2 bases from J, with 14 bases in between. The CDR3 sequence is 15 residues long. This CDR3 reads CASSQGTIITDTQYF. The CDR3 nucleotides read TGTGCCAGCAGCCAAGGGACCATCATCACAGATACGCAGTATTTT.

The chain couples TRBV6-5 to TRBJ1-1; D is ambiguous. The CDR3 sequence is 15 residues long. V lost 2 bases and J lost 1, with 11 bases in between. Germline CDR1 is MNHEY and CDR2 is SVGAGI. The CDR3 nucleotides read TGTGCCAGCAGTTACCGTGCGGTGCGGAACACTGAAGCTTTCTTT. Amino acids: CASSYRAVRNTEAFF.

The V gene is TRBV5-5, the J gene TRBJ1-1; 7 bases line up with TRBD1. The CDR3 runs to 17 residues. V gave up 4 bases and J gave up 1 base; unmatched junction bases: 13. Germline V gives CDR1 SGHKS, CDR2 YYEKEE (reference sequence). CDR3 nucleotides: TGTGCCAGCAGCCCGCACCCCCCTCCAGGGGGGAACACTGAAGCTTTCTTT. This translates into CASSPHPPPGGNTEAFF. Complete variable domain (other parts from reference TRBV5-5 and TRBJ1-1): DAGVTQSPTHLIKTRGQQVTLRCSPISGHKSVSWYQQVLGQGPQFIFQYYEKEERGRGNFPDRFSARQFPNYSSELNVNALLLGDSALYLCASSPHPPPGGNTEAFFGQGTRLTVV.

The chain carries TRBV7-2 and TRBJ2-2; the D gene is possibly TRBD2 (6 bases). Between the trimmed V and J ends, which lost 2 bases and 5 bases, there was a span of 15 bases. Germline V gene sequence: CDR1 SGHTA, CDR2 FQGNSA. The CDR3 is 16 amino acids. The CDR3 is CASSLLPGRVTGELFF. The CDR3 bases are TGTGCCAGCAGCTTATTACCCGGGAGAGTAACCGGGGAGCTGTTTTTT. The full variable domain, rest sourced from reference TRBV7-2 and TRBJ2-2, is GAGVSQSPSNKVTEKGKDVELRCDPISGHTALYWYRQSLGQGLEFLIYFQGNSAPDKSGLPSDRFSAERTGGSVSTLTIQRTQQEDSAVYLCASSLLPGRVTGELFFGEGSRLTVL.

The gene calls are TRBV6-6 and TRBJ1-1; no clear D. Germline V gene lookup returns CDR1 MNHNY and CDR2 SVGAGI (reference sequence). V lost 7 bases to trimming and J lost 5 bases, with 14 bases between them. The CDR3 sequence is 13 residues long. The CDR3 DNA reads TGTGCCAGCAAACTAATCTCAGAGACTGAAGCTTTCTTT. Translation: CASKLISETEAFF.

This sequence joins TRBV19 and TRBJ2-5, with TRBD1 matching over 7 bases. The CDR3 extends over 13 amino acids. Germline trimming cut 4 bases from V and 2 bases from J; bases unmatched to any gene: 1. The V gene's germline CDR1 is LNHDA and CDR2 SQIVND (reference sequence). CDR3 residues: CASSTGGQETQYF. The CDR3 DNA is TGTGCCAGTAGTACAGGGGGTCAAGAGACCCAGTACTTC.